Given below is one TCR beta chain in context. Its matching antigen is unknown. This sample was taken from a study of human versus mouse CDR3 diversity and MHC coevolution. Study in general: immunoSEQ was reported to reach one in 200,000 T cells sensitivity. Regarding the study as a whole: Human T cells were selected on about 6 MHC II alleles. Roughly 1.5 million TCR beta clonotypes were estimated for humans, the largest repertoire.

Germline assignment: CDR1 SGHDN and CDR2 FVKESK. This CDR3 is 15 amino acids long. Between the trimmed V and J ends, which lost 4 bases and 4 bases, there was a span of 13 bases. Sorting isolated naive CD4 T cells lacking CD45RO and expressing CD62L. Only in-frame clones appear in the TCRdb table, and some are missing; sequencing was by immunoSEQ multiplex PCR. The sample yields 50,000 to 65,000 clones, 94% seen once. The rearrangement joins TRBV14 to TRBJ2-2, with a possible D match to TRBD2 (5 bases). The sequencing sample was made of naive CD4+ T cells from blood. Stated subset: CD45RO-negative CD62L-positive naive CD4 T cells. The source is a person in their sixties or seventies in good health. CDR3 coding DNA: TGTGCCAGCAGCCCCCGTGGCGGGCCCACCGGGGAGCTGTTTTTT. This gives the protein CASSPRGGPTGELFF.